The 29 T cell receptor beta chains in this list originate from one sample, sequenced in a study of shared clonotypes between healthy human individuals. The data were produced by immunoSEQ multiplex PCR, yet TCRdb's version contains in-frame clones alone and is incomplete. The sample records roughly 1 million clones, around 74% being singletons. Sequenced material: memory CD4+ T cells sorted from blood. As to subset: CD45RA-negative fraction. The source is a man between 18 and 29 years old in good health.

V and J are TRBV29-1 and TRBJ2-1; D gene uncertain. Germline V CDR1 and CDR2: SQVTM, ANQGSEA. V was trimmed by 7 bases and J by 6 bases, leaving 19 bases between them. The CDR3 has 14 amino acids. This CDR3 is CSGAPAQFSNEQFF. As DNA, the CDR3 is TGCAGCGGCGCCCCGGCTCAGTTTAGCAATGAGCAGTTCTTC.

To note about this clone: In the same sample, other DNA sequences code for this CDR3. This chain links TRBV19 with TRBJ1-5, with D perhaps matching TRBD1 (5 bases). CDR3 length: 14 amino acids. Trimming took off 8 bases at V and 4 bases at J, with 15 bases between the two ends. Germline CDR1 is LNHDA and CDR2 is SQIVND (reference sequence). CDR3 residues: CASSPTGRNQPQHF. The CDR3 DNA is TGTGCCAGTTCTCCGACGGGACGGAATCAGCCCCAGCATTTT.

The chain combines TRBV2 with TRBJ1-2; D perhaps matches TRBD1 (6 bases). Germline V gives CDR1 SNHLY, CDR2 FYNNEI. V lost 8 bases and J lost 8, with 21 bases in between. There are 14 residues in the CDR3. Here the CDR3 DNA reads TGTGCCAGCTCCAGGTCAGGGGTGGGGTCGGGCTACACCTTC. Its protein is CASSRSGVGSGYTF.

The chain has TRBV6-5 and TRBJ1-3; 7 nucleotides agree with TRBD1. The CDR3 consists of 14 residues. The V segment lost 9 bases and the J segment 2 bases; nucleotides outside the gene matches: 7. Germline V lookup: CDR1 MNHEY, CDR2 SVGAGI. The CDR3 sequence: CASSRQGAGNTIYF. CDR3 DNA sequence: TGTGCCAGTTCAAGACAGGGTGCTGGAAACACCATATATTTT.

The V call is TRBV30, the J call TRBJ1-1; D not resolved. The CDR3 consists of 13 residues. V was pared by 2 bases and J by 5 bases, with 12 bases between. CDR1 and CDR2 from the germline V gene are GTSNPN and SVGIG (reference sequence). The CDR3, as DNA: TGTGCCTGGAGTTCTCTCCGACAAACTGAAGCTTTCTTT. This translates into CAWSSLRQTEAFF.

The chain's CDR3 is CAIREHNQETQYF. CDR3 DNA sequence: TGTGCCATCAGAGAACACAACCAAGAGACCCAGTACTTC. This chain links TRBV10-3 with TRBJ2-5; D is undetermined. V was shortened by 6 bases and J by 0 bases, with 8 bases between the two germline ends. The CDR3 is made up of 13 amino acids. Germline loops: CDR1 ENHRY, CDR2 SYGVKD.

The V call is TRBV29-1, the J call TRBJ2-5; TRBD2 aligns across 12 bases. J was trimmed by 5 bases and V by 4 bases; bases with no gene match: 5. This CDR3 has 14 amino acids. Germline assignment: CDR1 SQVTM and CDR2 ANQGSEA. The CDR3 sequence: CSVVTSGGQETQYF. CDR3 sequence (DNA): TGCAGCGTTGTCACTAGCGGGGGGCAGGAGACCCAGTACTTC.

This clone was observed a handful of times. The chain carries TRBV6-6 and TRBJ2-2; D possibly corresponds to TRBD1 (6 bases). This CDR3 is 15 amino acids long. Germline CDR1 and CDR2: MNHNY and SVGAGI (reference sequence). The V gene lost 8 bases and the J gene lost 5 bases, with 18 bases spanning the gap. The CDR3 region has the DNA TGTGCCAGCGAAAATTTGGCAGGGGTTACCGGGGAGCTGTTTTTT. Translated, it gives CASENLAGVTGELFF.

The V call is TRBV4-3, the J call TRBJ2-3; maybe TRBD2 (6 bases). The CDR3 is 18 amino acids. V lost 1 base and J 0 bases, leaving 17 bases between the germline ends. From germline, CDR1 is LGHNA and CDR2 YSLEER. The CDR3 DNA reads TGCGCCAGCAGCCAAGGGAACGGGAGAGCGGGTAGCACAGATACGCAGTATTTT. Translated: CASSQGNGRAGSTDTQYF.

This rearrangement joins TRBV7-9 to TRBJ2-7; TRBD2 matches 7 bases. Germline V lookup: CDR1 SEHNR, CDR2 FQNEAQ (reference sequence). V was pared by 1 base and J by 3 bases, with 6 bases of the junction left unmatched. The CDR3 sequence is 15 residues long. The chain's CDR3 is CASSLVSGAIYEQYF. The CDR3 DNA is TGTGCCAGCAGCTTAGTGAGCGGGGCTATCTACGAGCAGTACTTC.

The CDR3 coding sequence is TGCGCCAGCAGCCTGACCTCCCAAGAGACCCAGTACTTC. This codes for CASSLTSQETQYF. The chain carries TRBV4-1 and TRBJ2-5; D gene unclear. Germline assignment: CDR1 MGHRA and CDR2 YSYEKL. The V end lost 4 bases, the J end lost 1 base, and 7 bases lay between the germline ends. The CDR3 spans 13 residues.

In its sample, this clone was seen a few times. The V gene is TRBV10-3, the J gene TRBJ2-7; D gene unclear. Germline CDR1 and CDR2: ENHRY and SYGVKD. Trimming left V 1 base short and J 4 bases short, with 5 bases between. The length of the CDR3 is 12 residues. CDR3 sequence reads: CAISEWAYEQYF. The CDR3 nucleotides are TGTGCCATCAGTGAGTGGGCTTACGAGCAGTACTTC.

The chain links TRBV6-4 to TRBJ2-7; 7 bases are shared with TRBD1. Germline trimming cut 5 bases from V and 0 bases from J; bases unmatched to any gene: 13. The V gene's germline CDR1 is MRHNA and CDR2 SNTAGT. The CDR3 is 17 amino acids. The CDR3 DNA follows: TGTGCCAGCAGTCTTCTTGTAGGGGGCCCTAGCTCCTACGAGCAGTACTTC. Its protein product is CASSLLVGGPSSYEQYF.

This rearrangement joins TRBV18 to TRBJ1-1, with no clear D. The germline CDR1 and CDR2 sequences are KGHSH and LQKENI. The CDR3 contains 15 residues. V was cut by 3 bases and J by 5 bases, with 16 bases left in between. CDR3 loop: CASSPTLQVGTEAFF. DNA for the CDR3: TGTGCCAGCTCACCGACTCTGCAGGTAGGGACTGAAGCTTTCTTT. Combining the CDR3 with reference TRBV18 and TRBJ1-1 gives the whole variable domain NAGVMQNPRHLVRRRGQEARLRCSPMKGHSHVYWYRQLPEEGLKFMVYLQKENIIDESGMPKERFSAEFPKEGPSILRIQQVVRGDSAAYFCASSPTLQVGTEAFFGQGTRLTVV.

The chain couples TRBV5-6 to TRBJ2-7; D gene unclear. The V end was cut by 2 bases, the J end by 1 base, with 7 bases between. This CDR3 comprises 13 residues. Germline assignment: CDR1 SGHDT and CDR2 YYEEEE. CDR3 region: CASSFPTSYEQYF. DNA for the CDR3: TGTGCCAGCAGCTTCCCCACGTCCTACGAGCAGTACTTC. Full variable domain (remainder filled in from reference TRBV5-6 and TRBJ2-7): DAGVTQSPTHLIKTRGQQVTLRCSPKSGHDTVSWYQQALGQGPQFIFQYYEEEERQRGNFPDRFSGHQFPNYSSELNVNALLLGDSALYLCASSFPTSYEQYFGPGTRLTVT.

Turning to this clone: The same CDR3 is also encoded by other DNA sequences in this sample. The V gene is TRBV7-2, the J gene TRBJ1-6; D might be TRBD1 (6 bases). This CDR3 is built from 13 residues. The germline V and J ends were trimmed by 6 bases and 5 bases, with 8 bases remaining between them. Germline V gives CDR1 SGHTA, CDR2 FQGNSA. In DNA form, the CDR3 reads TGTGCCAGCAGACGGACAGATAATTCACCCCTCCACTTT. Protein: CASRRTDNSPLHF.

The chain uses TRBV7-3 and TRBJ2-1, with 10 bases aligning to TRBD2. J was trimmed by 5 bases and V by 3 bases; bases with no gene match: 16. This CDR3 contains 19 residues. Germline CDR1 reads SGHTA; CDR2 reads FQGTGA. CDR3 amino acids: CASSFSPSGGSAAHNEQFF. CDR3 nucleotides: TGTGCCAGCAGCTTTTCACCTAGCGGGGGCTCCGCGGCCCACAATGAGCAGTTCTTC.

This clone has just one count. The chain joins TRBV11-3 to TRBJ2-1; D perhaps matches TRBD2 (6 bases). This CDR3 is 15 amino acids long. Germline loops: CDR1 SGHNT, CDR2 YENEEA. Between the trimmed V and J ends, which lost 3 bases and 3 bases, there was a span of 12 bases. DNA of the CDR3: TGTGCCAGCAGCTTGGGGGACTCCAACTACAATGAGCAGTTCTTC. Its protein is CASSLGDSNYNEQFF. The full variable domain, in which reference TRBV11-3 and TRBJ2-1 provide the parts outside the CDR3, is EAGVVQSPRYKIIEKKQPVAFWCNPISGHNTLYWYLQNLGQGPELLIRYENEEAVDDSQLPKDRFSAERLKGVDSTLKIQPAELGDSAVYLCASSLGDSNYNEQFFGPGTRLTVL.

A remark on this clone: Other DNA sequences in the sample encode the same CDR3. This chain uses TRBV5-1 with TRBJ1-5; no firm D call. The V end lost 0 bases, the J end lost 0 bases, and 4 bases lay between the germline ends. This CDR3 comprises 14 residues. Germline assignment: CDR1 SGHRS and CDR2 YFSETQ. In DNA, the CDR3 is TGCGCCAGCAGCTTGGGCGGTAGCAATCAGCCCCAGCATTTT. Its protein is CASSLGGSNQPQHF.

The rearrangement uses TRBV10-2 and TRBJ2-5; D perhaps matches TRBD1 (5 bases). The germline gives CDR1 WSHSY, CDR2 SAAADI. The CDR3 runs to 13 residues. V lost 9 bases, J lost 4 bases, and 15 bases lay in between. In nucleotides, the CDR3 is TGCGCCAGTCTATTGAATAGGGGAGAGACCCAGTACTTC. Its protein is CASLLNRGETQYF.

The V call is TRBV10-1, the J call TRBJ2-2; 7 positions agree with TRBD2. This CDR3 has 16 amino acids. The germline V gene encodes CDR1 WNHNN and CDR2 SYGVQD (reference sequence). V lost 6 bases and J lost 5; bases outside the gene matches: 12. The CDR3, as DNA: TGCGCCAGCAGCCCCGGACTAGAGATGGCGACCGGGGAGCTGTTTTTT. Its translation is CASSPGLEMATGELFF.

This clone was observed once. The chain couples TRBV6-1 to TRBJ2-1, with D possibly being TRBD2 (6 bases). Germline CDR1 reads MNHNS; CDR2 reads SASEGT. The V and J ends lost 4 bases and 4 bases respectively, with 8 bases between them. The CDR3 covers 13 residues. CDR3 coding DNA: TGTGCCAGCAGTGTACTAGCTTACAATGAGCAGTTCTTC. Translating gives CASSVLAYNEQFF.

The V call is TRBV6-1, the J call TRBJ1-1; D remains ambiguous. The germline CDR1 and CDR2 sequences are MNHNS and SASEGT. The ends were cut back, 6 bases at V and 0 bases at J, with 8 bases in the middle. CDR3 length: 13 amino acids. The CDR3 loop is CASRPVVNTEAFF. CDR3 coding DNA: TGTGCCAGCAGGCCAGTCGTGAACACTGAAGCTTTCTTT.

The chain joins TRBV4-1 to TRBJ1-1; 8 bases map to TRBD1. The CDR3 loop spans 14 amino acids. Germline V gene data show CDR1 as MGHRA and CDR2 as YSYEKL. The ends lost 4 bases at V and 3 bases at J; junction bases unmatched: 4. The CDR3 region is CASSLQGGDTEAFF. DNA of the CDR3: TGCGCCAGCAGCCTACAGGGGGGGGACACTGAAGCTTTCTTT.

This clone is medium-sized (0.01 to 0.1%) by share. V and J are TRBV9 and TRBJ1-1; TRBD1 might be the D (5 bases). Germline lookup yields CDR1 SGDLS and CDR2 YYNGEE. Trimming stripped 3 bases from V and 3 bases from J, with 18 bases between. The CDR3 contains 16 residues. The CDR3 bases are TGTGCCAGCAGCGCGGGGCAGGGCCCATACTACACTGAAGCTTTCTTT. Protein: CASSAGQGPYYTEAFF.

V gene TRBV29-1 combines with J gene TRBJ2-1; D unclear. The germline V gene has CDR1 SQVTM and CDR2 ANQGSEA. There are 11 residues in the CDR3. V shed 5 bases and J shed 9 bases, with 11 bases lying between them. The CDR3 nucleotides read TGCAGCGTTCTTCCCCCCACTGAGCAGTTCTTC. Residues: CSVLPPTEQFF.

The J gene is TRBJ1-1, the V gene TRBV2; tentative D call: TRBD1 (5 bases). The V end was cut by 6 bases, the J end by 4 bases, with 15 bases between. CDR1 is SNHLY, CDR2 FYNNEI, per germline. The CDR3 covers 14 residues. The CDR3 nucleotides are TGTGCCAGCAGCGGGGGACGGTCGGGCACTGAAGCTTTCTTT. It specifies CASSGGRSGTEAFF.

This clone showed up just a few times. This chain joins TRBV5-1 and TRBJ1-1, with 8 bases identical to TRBD1. The junction had 4 bases not matched to a gene; V was cut back by 3 bases and J by 0 bases. The CDR3 totals 15 residues. CDR1 is SGHRS, CDR2 YFSETQ, per germline. CDR3 sequence (DNA): TGCGCCAGCAGCTGGAGACAGGGGCTGAACACTGAAGCTTTCTTT. Translation: CASSWRQGLNTEAFF. The whole variable domain, remainder taken from reference TRBV5-1 and TRBJ1-1, is KAGVTQTPRYLIKTRGQQVTLSCSPISGHRSVSWYQQTPGQGLQFLFEYFSETQRNKGNFPGRFSGRQFSNSRSEMNVSTLELGDSALYLCASSWRQGLNTEAFFGQGTRLTVV.

This clone was found a few times. This sequence joins TRBV30 and TRBJ1-5; 9 nucleotides match TRBD1. The CDR3 spans 12 residues. CDR1 and CDR2 from the germline V gene are GTSNPN and SVGIG (reference sequence). Trimming at V came to 5 bases and at J to 5 bases, leaving 1 base not matched to a gene. This CDR3 reads CAWDRGDQPQHF. The CDR3 coding sequence is TGTGCCTGGGACAGGGGGGATCAGCCCCAGCATTTT. Full variable domain (remainder filled in from reference TRBV30 and TRBJ1-5): SQTIHQWPATLVQPVGSPLSLECTVEGTSNPNLYWYRQAAGRGLQLLFYSVGIGQISSEVPQNLSASRPQDRQFILSSKKLLLSDSGFYLCAWDRGDQPQHFGDGTRLSIL.